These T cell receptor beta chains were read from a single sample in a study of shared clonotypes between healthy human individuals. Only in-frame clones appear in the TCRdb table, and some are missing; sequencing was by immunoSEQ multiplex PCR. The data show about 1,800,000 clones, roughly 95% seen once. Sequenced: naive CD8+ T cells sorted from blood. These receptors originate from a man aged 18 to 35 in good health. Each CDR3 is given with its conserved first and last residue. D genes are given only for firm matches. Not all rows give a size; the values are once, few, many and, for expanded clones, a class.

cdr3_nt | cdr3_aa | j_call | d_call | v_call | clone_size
TGTGCCAGCAGCTTCCCGGGAGATGGCTACACCTTC | CASSFPGDGYTF | TRBJ1-2 | NA | TRBV7-9 | NA
TGTGCCAGCGAGGTTGGGGACCAAGGGAATGAGCAGTTCTTC | CASEVGDQGNEQFF | TRBJ2-1 | NA | TRBV2 | NA
TGTGCCAGCAGTTCTTATTCAGGGGTCCCCGAGCAGTACTTC | CASSSYSGVPEQYF | TRBJ2-7 | NA | TRBV6-5 | NA
TGTGCCAGCAGTTACTCGCTAGGGGACGAGCAGTACTTC | CASSYSLGDEQYF | TRBJ2-7 | NA | TRBV6-6 | NA
TGTGCCAGTAGTAGTGACAGCCGAACTAATGAAAAACTGTTTTTT | CASSSDSRTNEKLFF | TRBJ1-4 | NA | TRBV19 | NA
TGTGCCAGTAGTATAGGGCAGGGGGCGCGGAATGAGCAGTTCTTC | CASSIGQGARNEQFF | TRBJ2-1 | TRBD1 | TRBV19 | NA
TGTGCCAGCAGCCAATTAATTCCCGGGACAGGGGGGAACACTGAAGCTTTCTTT | CASSQLIPGTGGNTEAFF | TRBJ1-1 | TRBD1 | TRBV14 | NA
TGTGCCAGCAGTTACATGAGCTCCTATAATTCACCCCTCCACTTT | CASSYMSSYNSPLHF | TRBJ1-6 | NA | TRBV6-6 | NA
TGTGCCAGTAGGGGGGAAGATAACGGAGGCTACGAGCAGTACTTC | CASRGEDNGGYEQYF | TRBJ2-7 | NA | TRBV19 | NA
TGCGCCAGCAGTGAGTCACCCCTACAGTACATGAACACTGAAGCTTTCTTT | CASSESPLQYMNTEAFF | TRBJ1-1 | NA | TRBV10-2 | NA
TGTGCCAGCAGCGCACCGGACAGGGGTGATGAGCAGTTCTTC | CASSAPDRGDEQFF | TRBJ2-1 | TRBD1 | TRBV9 | NA
TGCGCCAGCAGTCAATCCGACCTGAACACTGAAGCTTTCTTT | CASSQSDLNTEAFF | TRBJ1-1 | NA | TRBV23-1 | NA
TGTGCCAGCAGTGAAGGTCACCCCCGAGGCTACGAGCAGTACTTC | CASSEGHPRGYEQYF | TRBJ2-7 | NA | TRBV2 | NA
TGTGCCAGCAGCTCAGGCGCTAGCCCCTACGAGCAGTACTTC | CASSSGASPYEQYF | TRBJ2-7 | NA | TRBV5-5 | NA
TGTGCCAGCACTACTGGACTAGCGGAATACAATGAGCAGTTCTTC | CASTTGLAEYNEQFF | TRBJ2-1 | TRBD2 | TRBV27 | NA
TGTGCCAGCAGTGGGGATGTGATTAGGGGCTCGAACTACGAGCAGTACTTC | CASSGDVIRGSNYEQYF | TRBJ2-7 | NA | TRBV6-1 | NA
TGTGCCAGCAGTGGGACAGGAGACGGGGAGCTGTTTTTT | CASSGTGDGELFF | TRBJ2-2 | TRBD1 | TRBV5-6 | NA
TGTGCAAGTCGTCCCCGCCCCCCCCTCCGGGACAGGGGCTACAACTCCTACGAGCAGTACTTC | CASRPRPPLRDRGYNSYEQYF | TRBJ2-7 | NA | TRBV12-2 | once
TGTGCCAGCAGCCCAGGGGGCAGTCTTAATGAAAAACTGTTTTTT | CASSPGGSLNEKLFF | TRBJ1-4 | TRBD1 | TRBV11-2 | NA
TGTGCCAGCAGTGATTGGGGGCTAGCAACTAATGAAAAACTGTTTTTT | CASSDWGLATNEKLFF | TRBJ1-4 | NA | TRBV2 | NA
TGTGCCAGCAGTTTGGGACAGGGTACCTACGAGCAGTACTTC | CASSLGQGTYEQYF | TRBJ2-7 | TRBD1 | TRBV28 | once
TGTGCCAGCAGTTCACAGCCAACGGGGTGGAACACTGAAGCTTTCTTT | CASSSQPTGWNTEAFF | TRBJ1-1 | NA | TRBV6-5 | NA
TGCGCCAGCAGCTTGGGGACACCAAACTATGGCTACACCTTC | CASSLGTPNYGYTF | TRBJ1-2 | NA | TRBV5-1 | NA
TGTGCCAGCAGTTTTGGACAGGGGCAGGATACGCAGTATTTT | CASSFGQGQDTQYF | TRBJ2-3 | TRBD1 | TRBV28 | NA
TGTGCCATCAGTGAGCCACCCACAGGGGATGGGACAGATACGCAGTATTTT | CAISEPPTGDGTDTQYF | TRBJ2-3 | TRBD1 | TRBV10-3 | once
TGCGCCAGCAGCGAAATACAGCCTATCGGGACCGGGGAGCTGTTTTTT | CASSEIQPIGTGELFF | TRBJ2-2 | NA | TRBV5-1 | NA
TGTGCCAGCAGTGAAGGGGGCTCGTATACGCAGTATTTT | CASSEGGSYTQYF | TRBJ2-3 | NA | TRBV25-1 | NA
TGTGCCAGCAGCGTAGCGGGGTCCACAGATACGCAGTATTTT | CASSVAGSTDTQYF | TRBJ2-3 | NA | TRBV9 | NA
TGTGCCAGCAGCCCTCAGGGGGCGCAGTACACCGGGGAGCTGTTTTTT | CASSPQGAQYTGELFF | TRBJ2-2 | TRBD1 | TRBV4-2 | NA
TGCGCCAGCAGCCATTATGGACAGGGCCCCCCTGAGCAGTTCTTC | CASSHYGQGPPEQFF | TRBJ2-1 | TRBD1 | TRBV5-1 | NA
TGCGCCAGCAGCACTCAGGTCCAAACTAATGAAAAACTGTTTTTT | CASSTQVQTNEKLFF | TRBJ1-4 | NA | TRBV4-1 | NA
TGCGCCAGCAGCCTTACACCGAACACTGAAGCTTTCTTT | CASSLTPNTEAFF | TRBJ1-1 | NA | TRBV5-1 | NA
TGTGCCTGGAGTGTTACAGGGGGGGTCTACGAGCAGTACTTC | CAWSVTGGVYEQYF | TRBJ2-7 | NA | TRBV30 | NA
TGTGCCAGCAGCTTAACCACTAGCGGGAGTGGCAATGAGCAGTTCTTC | CASSLTTSGSGNEQFF | TRBJ2-1 | TRBD2 | TRBV7-9 | NA
TGTGCCAGCAGCCCGGGACTAGCGGGGGGGTTCTACGAGCAGTACTTC | CASSPGLAGGFYEQYF | TRBJ2-7 | TRBD2 | TRBV7-2 | NA
TGTGCCAGCAGCTTAGGAGTCCCAGATACGCAGTATTTT | CASSLGVPDTQYF | TRBJ2-3 | NA | TRBV11-2 | NA
TGTGCCAGCAGCTTAGTAGAGAGGTACTCTCCCTACGAGCAGTACTTC | CASSLVERYSPYEQYF | TRBJ2-7 | NA | TRBV7-2 | NA
TGTGCCATAACAATTCGGACAGACTCCTACGAGCAGTACTTC | CAITIRTDSYEQYF | TRBJ2-7 | NA | TRBV6-8 | NA
TGCGCCAGCAGCTCCGGGACTAACCAAGAGACCCAGTACTTC | CASSSGTNQETQYF | TRBJ2-5 | TRBD2 | TRBV5-1 | NA
TGCGCCAGCAGCCAGCCCGGACAGTCCTACGAGCAGTACTTC | CASSQPGQSYEQYF | TRBJ2-7 | NA | TRBV4-1 | NA
TGTGCCAGTCAAGAGGGGGAGGGTGTGAGGGAGCTGTTTTTT | CASQEGEGVRELFF | TRBJ2-2 | NA | TRBV2 | NA
TGTGCCAGCCAGCGGGAGAAGGGAGATACGCAGTATTTT | CASQREKGDTQYF | TRBJ2-3 | TRBD2 | TRBV25-1 | NA